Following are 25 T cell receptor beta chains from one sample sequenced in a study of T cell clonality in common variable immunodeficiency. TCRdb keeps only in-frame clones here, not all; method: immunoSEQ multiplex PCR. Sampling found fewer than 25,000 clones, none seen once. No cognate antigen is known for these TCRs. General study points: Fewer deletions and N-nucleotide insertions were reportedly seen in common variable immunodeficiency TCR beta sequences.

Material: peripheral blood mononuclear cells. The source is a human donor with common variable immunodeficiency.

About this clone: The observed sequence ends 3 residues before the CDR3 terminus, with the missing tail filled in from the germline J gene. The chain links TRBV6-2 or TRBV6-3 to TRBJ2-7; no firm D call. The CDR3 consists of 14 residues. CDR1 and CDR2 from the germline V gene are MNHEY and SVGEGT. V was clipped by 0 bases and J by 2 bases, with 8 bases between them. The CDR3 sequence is CASSYSGPTYEQYF. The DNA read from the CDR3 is TGTGCCAGCAGTTACTCGGGCCCTACCTACGAG.

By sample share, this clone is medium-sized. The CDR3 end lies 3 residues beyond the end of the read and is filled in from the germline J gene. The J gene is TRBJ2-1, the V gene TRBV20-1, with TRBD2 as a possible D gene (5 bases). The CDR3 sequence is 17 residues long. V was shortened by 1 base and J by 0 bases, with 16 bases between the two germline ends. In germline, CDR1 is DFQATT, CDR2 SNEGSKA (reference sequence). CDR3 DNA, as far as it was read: TGCAGTGCTAGAGTTATCAGCGGAAAATACTCCTACAATGAG. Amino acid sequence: CSARVISGKYSYNE. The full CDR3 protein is CSARVISGKYSYNEQFF.

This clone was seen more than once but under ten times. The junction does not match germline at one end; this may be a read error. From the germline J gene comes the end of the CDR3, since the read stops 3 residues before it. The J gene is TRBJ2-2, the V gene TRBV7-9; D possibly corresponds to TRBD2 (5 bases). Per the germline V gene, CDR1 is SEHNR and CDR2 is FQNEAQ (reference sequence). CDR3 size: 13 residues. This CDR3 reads CSSSRGNTGELFF. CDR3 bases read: TGTTCCAGCAGTCGGGGGAACACCGGGGAG.

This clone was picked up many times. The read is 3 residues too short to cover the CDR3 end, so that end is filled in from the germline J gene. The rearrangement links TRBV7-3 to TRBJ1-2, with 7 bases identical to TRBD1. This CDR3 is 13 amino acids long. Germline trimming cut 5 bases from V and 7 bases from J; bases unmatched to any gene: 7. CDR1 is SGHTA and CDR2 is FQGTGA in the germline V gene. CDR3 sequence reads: CASSMTGMRGYTF. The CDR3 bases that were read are TGTGCCAGCAGCATGACAGGGATGCGTGGC.

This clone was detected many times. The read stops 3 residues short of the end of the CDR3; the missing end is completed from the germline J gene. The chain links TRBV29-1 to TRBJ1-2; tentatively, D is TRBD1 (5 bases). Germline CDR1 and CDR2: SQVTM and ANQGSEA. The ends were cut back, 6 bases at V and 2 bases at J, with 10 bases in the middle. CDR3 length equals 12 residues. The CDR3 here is CSVKRQNYGYTF. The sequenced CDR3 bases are TGCAGCGTAAAGCGACAGAACTATGGC.

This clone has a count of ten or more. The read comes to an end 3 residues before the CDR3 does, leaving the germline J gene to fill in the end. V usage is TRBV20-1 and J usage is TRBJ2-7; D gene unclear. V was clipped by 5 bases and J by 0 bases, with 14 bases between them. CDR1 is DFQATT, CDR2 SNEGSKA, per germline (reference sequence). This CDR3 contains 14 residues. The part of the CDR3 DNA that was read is TGCAGTGCTGGCCCCCCAGTGAACTCCTACGAG. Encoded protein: CSAGPPVNSYE. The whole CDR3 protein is CSAGPPVNSYEQYF.

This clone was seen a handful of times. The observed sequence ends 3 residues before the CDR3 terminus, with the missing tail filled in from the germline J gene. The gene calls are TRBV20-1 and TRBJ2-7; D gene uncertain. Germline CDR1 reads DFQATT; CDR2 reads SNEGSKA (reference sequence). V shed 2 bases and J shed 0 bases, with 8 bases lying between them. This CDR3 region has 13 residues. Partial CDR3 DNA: TGCAGTGCTAGAAATCCACTCTCCTACGAG. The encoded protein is CSARNPLSYE. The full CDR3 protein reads CSARNPLSYEQYF.

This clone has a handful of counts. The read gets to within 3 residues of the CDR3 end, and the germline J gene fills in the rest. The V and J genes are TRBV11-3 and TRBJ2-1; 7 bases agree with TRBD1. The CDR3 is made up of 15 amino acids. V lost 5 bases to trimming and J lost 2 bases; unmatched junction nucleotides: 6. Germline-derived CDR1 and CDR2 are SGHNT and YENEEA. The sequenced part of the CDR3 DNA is TGTGCCAGCAGCCGAAGACAGGGACCCTACAATGAG. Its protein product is CASSRRQGPYNE. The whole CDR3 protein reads CASSRRQGPYNEQFF.

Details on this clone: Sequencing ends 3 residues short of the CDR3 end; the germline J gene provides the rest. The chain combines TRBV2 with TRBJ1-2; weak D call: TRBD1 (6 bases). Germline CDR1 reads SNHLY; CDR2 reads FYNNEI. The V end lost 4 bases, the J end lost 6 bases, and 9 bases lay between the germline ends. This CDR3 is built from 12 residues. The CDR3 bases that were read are TGTGCCAGCAGTGGGACAGCTCATGGC. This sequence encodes CASSGTAHG. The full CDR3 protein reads CASSGTAHGYTF.

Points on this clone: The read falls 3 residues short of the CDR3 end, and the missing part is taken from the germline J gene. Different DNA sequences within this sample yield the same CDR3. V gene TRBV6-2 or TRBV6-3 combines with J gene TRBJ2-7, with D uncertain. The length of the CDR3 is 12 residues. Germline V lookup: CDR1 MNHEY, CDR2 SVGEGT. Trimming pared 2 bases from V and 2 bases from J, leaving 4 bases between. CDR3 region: CASSYPTYEQYF. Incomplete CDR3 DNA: TGTGCCAGCAGTTACCCCACCTACGAG.

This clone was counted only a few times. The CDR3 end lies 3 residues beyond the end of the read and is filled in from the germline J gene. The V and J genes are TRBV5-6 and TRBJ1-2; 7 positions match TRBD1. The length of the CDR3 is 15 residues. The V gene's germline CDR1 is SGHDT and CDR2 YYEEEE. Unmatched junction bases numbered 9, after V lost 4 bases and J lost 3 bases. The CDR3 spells CASSLGPDRDYGYTF. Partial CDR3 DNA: TGTGCCAGCAGCCTGGGACCAGACAGGGACTATGGC.

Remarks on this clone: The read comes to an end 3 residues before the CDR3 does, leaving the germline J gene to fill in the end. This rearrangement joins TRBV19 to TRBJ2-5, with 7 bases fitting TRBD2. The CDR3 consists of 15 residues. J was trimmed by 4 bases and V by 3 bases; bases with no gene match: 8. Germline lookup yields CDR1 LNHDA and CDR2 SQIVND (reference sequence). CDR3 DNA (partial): TGTGCCAGTAGTATGGATGGCGGGAGTTTAGAGACC. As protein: CASSMDGGSLET. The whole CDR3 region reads CASSMDGGSLETQYF.

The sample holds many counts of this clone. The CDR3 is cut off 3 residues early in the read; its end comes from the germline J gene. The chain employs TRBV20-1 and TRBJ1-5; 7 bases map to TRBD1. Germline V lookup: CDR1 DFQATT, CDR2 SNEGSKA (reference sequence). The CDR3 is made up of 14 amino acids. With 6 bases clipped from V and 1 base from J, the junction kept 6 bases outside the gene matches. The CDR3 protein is CSADDRVSNQPQHF. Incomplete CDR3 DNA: TGCAGTGCCGATGACAGGGTGAGCAATCAGCCC.

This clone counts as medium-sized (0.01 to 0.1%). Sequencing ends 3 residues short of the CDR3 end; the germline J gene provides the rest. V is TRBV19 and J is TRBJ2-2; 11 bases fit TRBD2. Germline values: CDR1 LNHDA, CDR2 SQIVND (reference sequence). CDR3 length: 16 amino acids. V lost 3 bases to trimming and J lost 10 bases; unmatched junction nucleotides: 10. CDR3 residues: CASSIPKTSGDEELFF. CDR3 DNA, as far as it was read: TGTGCCAGTAGTATCCCTAAGACTAGCGGGGATGAGGAG.

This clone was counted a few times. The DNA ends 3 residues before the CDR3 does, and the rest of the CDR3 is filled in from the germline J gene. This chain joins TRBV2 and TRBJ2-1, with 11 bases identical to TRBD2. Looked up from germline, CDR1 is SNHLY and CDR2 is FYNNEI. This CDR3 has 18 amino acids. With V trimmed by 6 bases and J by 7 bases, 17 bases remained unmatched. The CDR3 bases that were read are TGTGCCAGCAGGTTTAGGACCTACTCTAGCGGGAGGATGAATGAG. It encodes CASRFRTYSSGRMNE. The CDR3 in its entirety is CASRFRTYSSGRMNEQFF.

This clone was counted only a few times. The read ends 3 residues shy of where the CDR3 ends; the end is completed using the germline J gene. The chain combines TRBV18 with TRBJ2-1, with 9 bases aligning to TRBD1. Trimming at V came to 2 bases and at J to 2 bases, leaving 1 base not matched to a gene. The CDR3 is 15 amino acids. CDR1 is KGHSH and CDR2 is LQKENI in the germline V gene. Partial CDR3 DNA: TGTGCCAGCTCACCAGGGACAGGGACCTACAATGAG. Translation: CASSPGTGTYNE. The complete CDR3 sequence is CASSPGTGTYNEQFF.

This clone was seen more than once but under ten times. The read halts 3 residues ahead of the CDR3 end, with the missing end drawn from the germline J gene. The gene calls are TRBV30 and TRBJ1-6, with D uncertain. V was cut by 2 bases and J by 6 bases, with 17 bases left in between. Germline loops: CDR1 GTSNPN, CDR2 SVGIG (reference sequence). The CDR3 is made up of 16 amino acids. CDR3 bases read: TGTGCCTGGAGTCCTCCGGGGAAGGGCCGTAATTCACCC. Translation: CAWSPPGKGRNSP. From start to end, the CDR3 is CAWSPPGKGRNSPLHF.

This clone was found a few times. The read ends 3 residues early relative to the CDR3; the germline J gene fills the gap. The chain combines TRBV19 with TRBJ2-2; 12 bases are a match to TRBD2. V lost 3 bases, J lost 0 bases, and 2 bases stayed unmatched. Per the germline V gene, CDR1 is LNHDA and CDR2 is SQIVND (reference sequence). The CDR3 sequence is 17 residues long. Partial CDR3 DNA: TGTGCCAGTAGTATCCGGACTAGCGGGGCGAACACCGGGGAG. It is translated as CASSIRTSGANTGE. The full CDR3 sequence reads CASSIRTSGANTGELFF.

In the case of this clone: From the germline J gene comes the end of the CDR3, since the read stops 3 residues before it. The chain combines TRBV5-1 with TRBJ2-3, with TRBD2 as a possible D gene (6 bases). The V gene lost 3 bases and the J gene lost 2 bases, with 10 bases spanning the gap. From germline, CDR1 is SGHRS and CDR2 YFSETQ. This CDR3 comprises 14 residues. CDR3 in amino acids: CASSSGLLTDTQYF. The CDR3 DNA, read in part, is TGCGCCAGCAGCTCGGGACTTCTCACAGATACG.

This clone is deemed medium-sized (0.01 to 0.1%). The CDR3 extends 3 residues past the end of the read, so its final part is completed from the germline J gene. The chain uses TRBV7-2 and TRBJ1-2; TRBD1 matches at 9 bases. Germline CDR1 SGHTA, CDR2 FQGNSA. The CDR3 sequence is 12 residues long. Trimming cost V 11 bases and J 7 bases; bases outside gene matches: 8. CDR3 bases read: TGTGCCGGAGTGGGACAGGGTCTTGGC. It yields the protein CAGVGQGLG. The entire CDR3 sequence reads CAGVGQGLGYTF.

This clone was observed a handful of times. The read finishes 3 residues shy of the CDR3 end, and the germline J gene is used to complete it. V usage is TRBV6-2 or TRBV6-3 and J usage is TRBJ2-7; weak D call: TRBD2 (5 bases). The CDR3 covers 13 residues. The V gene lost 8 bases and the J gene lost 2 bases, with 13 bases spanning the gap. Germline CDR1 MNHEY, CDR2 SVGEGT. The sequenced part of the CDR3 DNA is TGTGCCAGCTCACGGGGTCATACCTACGAG. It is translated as CASSRGHTYE. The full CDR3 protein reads CASSRGHTYEQYF.

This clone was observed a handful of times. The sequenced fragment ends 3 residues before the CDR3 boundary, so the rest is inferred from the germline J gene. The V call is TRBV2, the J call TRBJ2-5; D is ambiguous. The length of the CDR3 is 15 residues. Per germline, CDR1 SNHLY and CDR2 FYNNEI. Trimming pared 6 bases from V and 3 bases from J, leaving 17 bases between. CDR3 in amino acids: CASRKRVLKEETQYF. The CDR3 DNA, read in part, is TGTGCCAGCAGGAAAAGGGTGCTAAAGGAAGAGACC. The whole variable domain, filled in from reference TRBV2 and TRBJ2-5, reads EPEVTQTPSHQVTQMGQEVILRCVPISNHLYFYWYRQILGQKVEFLVSFYNNEISEKSEIFDDQFSVERPDGSNFTLKIRSTKLEDSAMYFCASRKRVLKEETQYFGPGTRLLVL.

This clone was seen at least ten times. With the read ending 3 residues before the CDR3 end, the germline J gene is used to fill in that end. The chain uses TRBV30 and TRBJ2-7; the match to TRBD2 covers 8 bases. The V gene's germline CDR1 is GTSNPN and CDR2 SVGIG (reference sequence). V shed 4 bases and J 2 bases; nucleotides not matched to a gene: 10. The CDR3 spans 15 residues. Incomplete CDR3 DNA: TGTGCCTGGAACCCGGGGGGGACATTGCCCTACGAG. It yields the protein CAWNPGGTLPYE. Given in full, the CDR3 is CAWNPGGTLPYEQYF.

CDR3 in amino acids: CASSYRDRNYGYTF. CDR3 DNA (partial): TGTGCCAGCAGCTATCGGGACAGAAACTATGGC. This chain links TRBV7-2 with TRBJ1-2; 7 bases fit TRBD1. The DNA ends 3 residues before the CDR3 does, and the rest of the CDR3 is filled in from the germline J gene. The trim removed 4 bases at V and 2 bases at J, leaving 4 bases unmatched. Germline assignment: CDR1 SGHTA and CDR2 FQGNSA. The CDR3 has 14 amino acids.

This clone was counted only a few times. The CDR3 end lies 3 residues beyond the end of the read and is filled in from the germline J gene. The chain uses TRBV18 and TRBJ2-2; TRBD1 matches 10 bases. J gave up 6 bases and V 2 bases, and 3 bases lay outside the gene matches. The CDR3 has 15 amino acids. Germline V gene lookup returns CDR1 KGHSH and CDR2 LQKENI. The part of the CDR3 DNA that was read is TGTGCCAGCTCACCAGGGACAGGGGATGCCGGGGAG. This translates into CASSPGTGDAGE. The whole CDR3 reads CASSPGTGDAGELFF.